The 23 T cell receptor beta chains reported below all come from one sample, sequenced in a study of blood T cell repertoires in COVID-19. Sequencing was performed with immunoSEQ multiplex PCR; in TCRdb, only in-frame clones are kept and a portion is missing. The table includes 150,000 to 200,000 clones, 90% to 95% detected once. The material sequenced was peripheral blood. The origin of the receptors is a woman aged 55-70 years with COVID-19, enrolled during active disease.

The chain couples TRBV7-2 to TRBJ2-5, with D unresolved. The CDR3 consists of 11 residues. Germline V lookup: CDR1 SGHTA, CDR2 FQGNSA. The ends were cut back, 3 bases at V and 5 bases at J, with 4 bases in the middle. This chain's CDR3 is CASSFRETQYF. CDR3 nucleotides: TGTGCCAGCAGCTTCCGGGAGACCCAGTACTTC. Full variable domain (missing parts from reference TRBV7-2 and TRBJ2-5): GAGVSQSPSNKVTEKGKDVELRCDPISGHTALYWYRQSLGQGLEFLIYFQGNSAPDKSGLPSDRFSAERTGGSVSTLTIQRTQQEDSAVYLCASSFRETQYFGPGTRLLVL.

This chain connects TRBV30 to TRBJ1-2; D is undetermined. V gave up 4 bases and J gave up 3 bases, with 9 bases separating them. From germline, CDR1 is GTSNPN and CDR2 SVGIG (reference sequence). The CDR3 length is 12 residues. CDR3 protein: CAWMWGDYGYTF. DNA of the CDR3: TGTGCCTGGATGTGGGGAGACTATGGCTACACCTTC.

V gene TRBV6-6 combines with J gene TRBJ2-5; no clear D. This CDR3 contains 14 residues. V was clipped by 2 bases and J by 1 base, with 8 bases between them. In germline, CDR1 is MNHNY, CDR2 SVGAGI (reference sequence). The CDR3 loop is CASSYVRVQETQYF. The CDR3 DNA is TGTGCCAGCAGTTACGTCCGGGTCCAAGAGACCCAGTACTTC.

The rearrangement uses TRBV3-1 (or the pseudogene TRBV3-2) and TRBJ1-6; D perhaps matches TRBD1 (6 bases). Per the germline V gene, CDR1 is LGHDT and CDR2 is YNNKEL (reference sequence). The germline V and J ends were trimmed by 3 bases and 9 bases, with 27 bases remaining between them. The CDR3 extends over 19 amino acids. CDR3 DNA sequence: TGTGCCAGCAGCCACGCCTACCACCAGGGGCGCGGGAGAGCTTCACCCCTCCACTTT. Protein sequence: CASSHAYHQGRGRASPLHF.

This clone was seen once. This rearrangement joins TRBV7-2 to TRBJ2-1; unclear D gene. Per germline, CDR1 SGHTA and CDR2 FQGNSA. The CDR3 has 14 residues. The V end was cut by 5 bases, the J end by 0 bases, with 8 bases between. In DNA form, the CDR3 reads TGTGCCAGCAGCCCCCCGAGCTCCTACAATGAGCAGTTCTTC. Translation: CASSPPSSYNEQFF.

The gene calls are TRBV7-2 and TRBJ1-6, with unresolved D. This CDR3 is built from 12 residues. V was trimmed by 0 bases and J by 14 bases, leaving 8 bases between them. Per the germline V gene, CDR1 is SGHTA and CDR2 is FQGNSA. CDR3 region: CASSLATNSLHF. For the CDR3, the DNA is TGTGCCAGCAGCTTAGCAACTAATTCCCTCCACTTT.

V is TRBV29-1 and J is TRBJ1-1; TRBD1 matches at 10 bases. CDR3 length: 14 amino acids. In germline, CDR1 is SQVTM, CDR2 ANQGSEA. The V segment lost 8 bases and the J segment 4 bases; nucleotides outside the gene matches: 10. The CDR3 bases are TGCAGCATTAGACAGGGGGCTGGGAGCACTGAAGCTTTCTTT. It translates to CSIRQGAGSTEAFF.

The V gene is TRBV6-5, the J gene TRBJ2-7; D might be TRBD1 (6 bases). Germline CDR1 reads MNHEY; CDR2 reads SVGAGI. V was clipped by 5 bases and J by 2 bases, with 13 bases between them. The CDR3 is 14 amino acids. The CDR3 loop is CASSPGTSTYEQYF. CDR3 nucleotides: TGTGCCAGCAGTCCTGGGACATCTACCTACGAGCAGTACTTC.

V gene TRBV7-8 combines with J gene TRBJ2-3, with TRBD2 identical over 8 bases. The CDR3 has 16 amino acids. Germline V gene lookup returns CDR1 SGHVS and CDR2 FQNEAQ. Trimming took 5 bases from V and 4 from J; bases not matched to a gene: 11. The CDR3 reads CASSPGGGRGPDTQYF. CDR3 DNA sequence: TGTGCCAGCAGCCCCGGGGGGGGCCGGGGCCCAGATACGCAGTATTTT.

The gene calls are TRBV10-3 and TRBJ2-7, with a weak D call TRBD1 (6 bases). CDR1 and CDR2 from the germline V gene are ENHRY and SYGVKD. Trimming left V 4 bases short and J 1 base short, with 11 bases between. This CDR3 spans 14 amino acids. CDR3 amino acids: CAISAGTRSYEQYF. CDR3 coding DNA: TGTGCCATCAGTGCCGGGACAAGGTCCTACGAGCAGTACTTC.

The gene calls are TRBV10-3 and TRBJ2-1, with 10 positions matching TRBD1. Germline trimming cut 7 bases from V and 0 bases from J; bases unmatched to any gene: 9. CDR1 ENHRY and CDR2 SYGVKD come from the germline V gene. This CDR3 contains 17 residues. CDR3 residues: CAINMGQGPSSYNEQFF. The CDR3 nucleotides are TGTGCCATCAACATGGGACAGGGGCCGAGCTCCTACAATGAGCAGTTCTTC.

The V and J genes are TRBV20-1 and TRBJ2-1; no firm D call. V was clipped by 4 bases and J by 4 bases, with 5 bases between them. Germline values: CDR1 DFQATT, CDR2 SNEGSKA (reference sequence). The CDR3 sequence is 11 residues long. The CDR3 DNA reads TGCAGTGCTAACAGATACAATGAGCAGTTCTTC. Residues: CSANRYNEQFF.

The genes are TRBV30 and TRBJ1-1; D not resolved. This CDR3 has 13 amino acids. The germline CDR1 and CDR2 sequences are GTSNPN and SVGIG (reference sequence). Trimming shortened V by 0 bases and J by 2 bases, and 7 bases separated the two germline ends. CDR3 DNA: TGTGCCTGGAGTGTGCAGGATAACACTGAAGCTTTCTTT. This encodes CAWSVQDNTEAFF.

V gene TRBV12-3 or TRBV12-4 combines with J gene TRBJ1-2; D is unresolved. The CDR3 runs 13 residues. V lost 4 bases and J 4 bases, leaving 10 bases between the germline ends. The CDR3 coding sequence is TGTGCCAGCAGTTCCGACGGACTCTATGGCTACACCTTC. Translating it yields CASSSDGLYGYTF.

The chain carries TRBV21-1 and TRBJ2-1; no DNA check was done on the table's D call, TRBD1. TRBV21-1 is assigned pseudogene status. This CDR3 is 15 amino acids long. The CDR3 sequence: CASSKAPGKVGEQFF. The CDR3 bases are TGTGCCAGCAGCAAAGCCCCAGGGAAGGTGGGTGAGCAGTTCTTC.

This chain links TRBV4-3 with TRBJ1-3, with D unclear. V was trimmed by 0 bases and J by 3 bases, leaving 9 bases between them. CDR1 is LGHNA and CDR2 is YSLEER in the germline V gene. This CDR3 is 15 amino acids long. In DNA form, the CDR3 reads TGCGCCAGCAGCCAAGAAGGAGGAATTGGAAACACCATATATTTT. Its translation: CASSQEGGIGNTIYF.

DNA of the CDR3: TGTGCCAGCTCACTAGGGGTCCAAAATCAGCCCCAGCATTTT. This codes for CASSLGVQNQPQHF. The chain employs TRBV18 and TRBJ1-5; the D gene is possibly TRBD1 (5 bases). This CDR3 has 14 amino acids. Germline V gives CDR1 KGHSH, CDR2 LQKENI. Trimming removed 4 bases from V and 4 bases from J, with 11 bases in between.

The chain joins TRBV4-1 to TRBJ1-5; weak D call: TRBD1 (5 bases). The CDR3 length is 16 residues. The germline V and J ends were trimmed by 4 bases and 0 bases, with 13 bases remaining between them. Germline CDR1 reads MGHRA; CDR2 reads YSYEKL. CDR3 DNA: TGCGCCAGCAGCCCTATAGGGACTCCTAGCAATCAGCCCCAGCATTTT. This translates into CASSPIGTPSNQPQHF.

The chain employs TRBV3-1 (or the pseudogene TRBV3-2) and TRBJ1-1; no reliable D call. CDR3 length equals 15 residues. The germline V and J ends were trimmed by 1 base and 4 bases, with 13 bases remaining between them. CDR1 is LGHDT, CDR2 YNNKEL, per germline (reference sequence). This CDR3 reads CASSQGFTSGTEAFF. DNA for the CDR3: TGTGCCAGCAGCCAAGGGTTTACATCGGGCACTGAAGCTTTCTTT.

The chain recombines TRBV19 with TRBJ1-5; 7 positions match TRBD1. This CDR3 region has 15 residues. Trimming took 4 bases from V and 3 from J; bases not matched to a gene: 6. The germline gives CDR1 LNHDA, CDR2 SQIVND (reference sequence). This CDR3 is CASSTRTGPNQPQHF. DNA of the CDR3: TGTGCCAGTAGTACACGGACAGGACCCAATCAGCCCCAGCATTTT.

The chain uses TRBV6-4 and TRBJ1-1; TRBD1 agrees at 8 bases. The germline V gene has CDR1 MRHNA and CDR2 SNTAGT. V lost 6 bases and J lost 7; bases outside the gene matches: 10. The CDR3 is 14 residues long. Here the CDR3 reads CASSLNPGGGEAFF. The CDR3 coding sequence is TGTGCCAGCAGCCTAAATCCAGGGGGCGGTGAAGCTTTCTTT.

J is TRBJ2-7 and V is TRBV27; 9 bases fit TRBD1. The CDR3 has 16 residues. Germline V lookup: CDR1 MNHEY, CDR2 SMNVEV (reference sequence). V dropped 7 bases and J dropped 3; count of bases not matched to a gene: 13. CDR3: CASNLVTGGPIYEQYF. The DNA for the CDR3 is TGTGCCAGCAACCTTGTGACAGGGGGGCCAATCTACGAGCAGTACTTC.

V and J are TRBV18 and TRBJ1-2; D remains unclear. Germline CDR1 and CDR2: KGHSH and LQKENI. The CDR3 contains 13 residues. V gave up 3 bases and J gave up 7 bases, with 12 bases separating them. The CDR3 nucleotides are TGTGCCAGCTCACCGGCCAGGCTTTCTGGCTACACCTTC. Its protein is CASSPARLSGYTF.